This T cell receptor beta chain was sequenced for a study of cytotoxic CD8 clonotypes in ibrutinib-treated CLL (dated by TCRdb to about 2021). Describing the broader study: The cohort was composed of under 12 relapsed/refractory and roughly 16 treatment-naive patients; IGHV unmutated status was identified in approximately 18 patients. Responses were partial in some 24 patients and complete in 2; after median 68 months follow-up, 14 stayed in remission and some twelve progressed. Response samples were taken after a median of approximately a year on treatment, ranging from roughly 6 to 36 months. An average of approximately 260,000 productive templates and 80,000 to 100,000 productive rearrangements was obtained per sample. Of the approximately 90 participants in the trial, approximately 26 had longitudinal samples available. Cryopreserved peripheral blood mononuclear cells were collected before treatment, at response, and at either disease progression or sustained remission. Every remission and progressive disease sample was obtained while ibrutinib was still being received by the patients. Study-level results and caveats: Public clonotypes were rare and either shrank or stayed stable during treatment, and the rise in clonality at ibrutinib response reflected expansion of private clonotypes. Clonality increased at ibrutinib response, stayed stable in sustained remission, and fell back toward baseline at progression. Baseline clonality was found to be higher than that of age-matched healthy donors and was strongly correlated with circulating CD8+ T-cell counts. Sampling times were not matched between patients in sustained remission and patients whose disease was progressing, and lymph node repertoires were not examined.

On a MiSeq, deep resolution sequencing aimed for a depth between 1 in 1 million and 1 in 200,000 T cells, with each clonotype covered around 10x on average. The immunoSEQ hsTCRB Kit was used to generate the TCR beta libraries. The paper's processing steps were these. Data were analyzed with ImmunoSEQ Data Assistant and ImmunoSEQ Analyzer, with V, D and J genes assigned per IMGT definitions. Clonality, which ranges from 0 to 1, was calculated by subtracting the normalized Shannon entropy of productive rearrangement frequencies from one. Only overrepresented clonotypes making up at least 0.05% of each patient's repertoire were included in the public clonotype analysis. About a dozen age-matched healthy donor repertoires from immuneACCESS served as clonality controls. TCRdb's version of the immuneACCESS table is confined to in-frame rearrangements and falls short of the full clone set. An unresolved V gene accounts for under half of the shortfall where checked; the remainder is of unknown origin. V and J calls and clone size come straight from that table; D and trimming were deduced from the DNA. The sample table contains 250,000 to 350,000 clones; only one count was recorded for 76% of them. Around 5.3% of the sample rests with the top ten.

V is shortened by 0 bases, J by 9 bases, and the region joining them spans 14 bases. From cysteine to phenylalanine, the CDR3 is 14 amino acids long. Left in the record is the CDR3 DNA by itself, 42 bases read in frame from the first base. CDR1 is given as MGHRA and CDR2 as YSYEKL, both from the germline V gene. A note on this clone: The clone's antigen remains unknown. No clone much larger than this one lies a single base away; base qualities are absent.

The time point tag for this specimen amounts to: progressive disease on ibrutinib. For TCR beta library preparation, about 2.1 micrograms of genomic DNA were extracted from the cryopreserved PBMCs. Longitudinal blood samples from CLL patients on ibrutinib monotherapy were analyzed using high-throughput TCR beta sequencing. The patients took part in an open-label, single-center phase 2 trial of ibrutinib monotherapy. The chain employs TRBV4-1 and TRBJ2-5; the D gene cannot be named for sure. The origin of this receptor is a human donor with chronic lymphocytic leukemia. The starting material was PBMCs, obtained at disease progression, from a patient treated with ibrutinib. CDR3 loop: CASSQEASPMAQYF. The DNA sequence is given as TGCGCCAGCAGCCAAGAGGCCTCCCCCATGGCCCAGTACTTC.